The rows below give T cell receptor beta chains drawn from one sample of a study of vaccination and CD4 T cells after COVID-19. TCRdb passed the PCR reads through MiXCR, listing each CDR3 protein once. Of 9,500 to 15,000 distinct CDR3 sequences detected, approximately 60% appear once; the ten largest clones hold less than 9%. These receptors have no identified antigens. Sequenced material: CD4+ T cells from blood, cultured in vitro, taken before SARS-CoV-2 vaccination. Receptors were obtained from a human donor who had recovered from COVID-19. Each CDR3 is given with its conserved first and last residue. D genes are given only for firm matches. Clone size is given for some rows only: seen once, a few or many times, or a class if the clone is expanded.

v_call: TRBV9
clone_size: .
j_call: TRBJ1-6
d_call: TRBD1
cdr3_aa: CASSVAGAGGKGSPLHF
cdr3_nt: TGTGCCAGCAGCGTAGCTGGGGCAGGGGGCAAAGGTTCACCCCTCCACTTT

v_call: TRBV19
clone_size: .
j_call: TRBJ1-1
d_call: .
cdr3_aa: CASFLQGEAFF
cdr3_nt: TGTGCCAGTTTTCTCCAGGGTGAAGCTTTCTTT

v_call: TRBV7-6
clone_size: .
j_call: TRBJ2-5
d_call: .
cdr3_aa: CASSLVPGAGETQYF
cdr3_nt: TGTGCCAGCAGCTTAGTACCGGGGGCAGGAGAGACCCAGTACTTC

v_call: TRBV20-1
clone_size: .
j_call: TRBJ1-2
d_call: .
cdr3_aa: CSATGTAASNYGYTF
cdr3_nt: TGCAGTGCCACCGGGACCGCGGCTTCTAACTATGGCTACACCTTC

v_call: TRBV19
clone_size: .
j_call: TRBJ1-3
d_call: .
cdr3_aa: CASRRVYSGNTIYF
cdr3_nt: TGTGCCAGTAGGCGGGTCTACTCTGGAAACACCATATATTTT

v_call: TRBV27
clone_size: .
j_call: TRBJ2-1
d_call: .
cdr3_aa: CASRASGYNEQFF
cdr3_nt: TGTGCCAGCAGGGCCTCGGGCTACAATGAGCAGTTCTTC

v_call: TRBV7-7
clone_size: .
j_call: TRBJ2-1
d_call: .
cdr3_aa: CASSLGPNSDNEQFF
cdr3_nt: TGTGCCAGCAGCTTAGGGCCGAATAGTGACAATGAGCAGTTCTTC

v_call: TRBV4-1
clone_size: .
j_call: TRBJ2-3
d_call: TRBD2
cdr3_aa: CASSQSMGLAGGRDTQYF
cdr3_nt: TGCGCCAGCAGCCAATCGATGGGACTAGCGGGAGGAAGAGATACGCAGTATTTT

v_call: TRBV6-1
clone_size: .
j_call: TRBJ1-1
d_call: .
cdr3_aa: CASTERPGLGNTEAFF
cdr3_nt: TGTGCCAGCACCGAGAGACCGGGACTGGGGAACACTGAAGCTTTCTTT

v_call: TRBV6-2/TRBV6-3
clone_size: .
j_call: TRBJ2-1
d_call: .
cdr3_aa: CASRQGWDEQFF
cdr3_nt: TGTGCCAGCAGGCAGGGATGGGATGAGCAGTTCTTC

v_call: TRBV7-2
clone_size: .
j_call: TRBJ2-7
d_call: .
cdr3_aa: CAGSPGVSEQYF
cdr3_nt: TGTGCCGGCAGCCCCGGGGTCTCCGAGCAGTACTTC

v_call: TRBV15
clone_size: few
j_call: TRBJ1-5
d_call: .
cdr3_aa: CATSRESWVGDQPQHF
cdr3_nt: TGTGCCACCAGCAGAGAGTCCTGGGTGGGTGATCAGCCCCAGCATTTT

v_call: TRBV23-1
clone_size: .
j_call: TRBJ2-5
d_call: TRBD1
cdr3_aa: CASSQNRGRETQYF
cdr3_nt: TGCGCCAGCAGTCAAAACAGGGGGCGGGAGACCCAGTACTTC

v_call: TRBV20-1
clone_size: .
j_call: TRBJ1-6
d_call: .
cdr3_aa: CSADRSSYNSPLHF
cdr3_nt: TGCAGTGCTGACAGGAGCTCCTATAATTCACCCCTCCACTTT

v_call: TRBV20-1
clone_size: .
j_call: TRBJ2-4
d_call: .
cdr3_aa: CSGYLLAKNIQYF
cdr3_nt: TGCAGTGGTTATTTACTAGCAAAAAACATTCAGTACTTC

v_call: TRBV6-2/TRBV6-3
clone_size: .
j_call: TRBJ2-5
d_call: .
cdr3_aa: CASSYGGRDQETQYF
cdr3_nt: TGTGCCAGCAGTTACGGGGGACGGGATCAAGAGACCCAGTACTTC

v_call: TRBV20-1
clone_size: .
j_call: TRBJ1-1
d_call: TRBD1
cdr3_aa: CSAKTGDTEAFF
cdr3_nt: TGCAGTGCTAAAACAGGGGACACTGAAGCTTTCTTT

v_call: TRBV7-2
clone_size: .
j_call: TRBJ2-3
d_call: .
cdr3_aa: CASSLGQGADTQYF
cdr3_nt: TGTGCCAGCAGCTTGGGCCAGGGAGCGGATACGCAGTATTTT

v_call: TRBV7-9
clone_size: few
j_call: TRBJ1-3
d_call: .
cdr3_aa: CASSLAGNTIYF
cdr3_nt: TGTGCCAGCAGCTTAGCGGGAAACACCATATATTTT

v_call: TRBV4-2
clone_size: .
j_call: TRBJ2-3
d_call: TRBD2
cdr3_aa: CASSQGAGESTDTQYF
cdr3_nt: TGTGCCAGCAGCCAAGGGGCGGGAGAAAGCACAGATACGCAGTATTTT

v_call: TRBV20-1
clone_size: once
j_call: TRBJ2-3
d_call: .
cdr3_aa: CSAKIRADTQYF
cdr3_nt: TGCAGTGCTAAGATCCGGGCAGATACGCAGTATTTT

v_call: TRBV6-1
clone_size: .
j_call: TRBJ1-2
d_call: TRBD1
cdr3_aa: CASKRTGMFGYTF
cdr3_nt: TGTGCCAGCAAGAGGACAGGGATGTTTGGCTACACCTTC

v_call: TRBV6-2/TRBV6-3
clone_size: few
j_call: TRBJ2-1
d_call: TRBD1
cdr3_aa: CASRPQGASYNEQFF
cdr3_nt: TGTGCCAGCAGGCCACAGGGGGCCTCCTACAATGAGCAGTTCTTC

v_call: TRBV6-5
clone_size: .
j_call: TRBJ1-2
d_call: .
cdr3_aa: CASSYSSQGAYGYTF
cdr3_nt: TGTGCCAGCAGTTACTCGAGCCAGGGAGCTTATGGCTACACCTTC

v_call: TRBV6-1
clone_size: .
j_call: TRBJ2-2
d_call: .
cdr3_aa: CASSVRRNTGELFF
cdr3_nt: TGTGCCAGCAGCGTGAGGAGGAACACCGGGGAGCTGTTTTTT

v_call: TRBV20-1
clone_size: .
j_call: TRBJ2-2
d_call: TRBD2
cdr3_aa: CSAEAGGFTGELFF
cdr3_nt: TGCAGTGCCGAAGCGGGAGGATTCACCGGGGAGCTGTTTTTT

v_call: TRBV20-1
clone_size: .
j_call: TRBJ2-7
d_call: .
cdr3_aa: CSARVVAASYEQYF
cdr3_nt: TGCAGTGCTAGGGTCGTAGCGGCCTCCTACGAGCAGTACTTC

v_call: TRBV20-1
clone_size: .
j_call: TRBJ1-5
d_call: .
cdr3_aa: CSAKNFGNQPQHF
cdr3_nt: TGCAGTGCTAAAAACTTTGGGAATCAGCCCCAGCATTTT

v_call: TRBV12-3/TRBV12-4
clone_size: few
j_call: TRBJ1-5
d_call: TRBD1
cdr3_aa: CASSPGQGNQPQHF
cdr3_nt: TGTGCCAGCAGTCCCGGACAGGGCAATCAGCCCCAGCATTTT

v_call: TRBV30
clone_size: .
j_call: TRBJ2-5
d_call: .
cdr3_aa: CAWSPLGQPGETQYF
cdr3_nt: TGTGCCTGGAGCCCCCTTGGACAACCAGGGGAGACCCAGTACTTC

v_call: TRBV6-1
clone_size: once
j_call: TRBJ2-3
d_call: TRBD1
cdr3_aa: CATRRQGLTDTQYF
cdr3_nt: TGTGCCACTCGGCGACAGGGCCTTACAGATACGCAGTATTTT

v_call: TRBV7-2
clone_size: .
j_call: TRBJ2-3
d_call: TRBD2
cdr3_aa: CASSLTGTSADTQYF
cdr3_nt: TGTGCCAGCAGCCTCACCGGGACTAGCGCAGATACGCAGTATTTT

v_call: TRBV20-1
clone_size: few
j_call: TRBJ2-5
d_call: TRBD2
cdr3_aa: CSAGSSGSSQETQYF
cdr3_nt: TGCAGTGCTGGATCTAGCGGGAGCTCTCAAGAGACCCAGTACTTC

v_call: TRBV6-2/TRBV6-3
clone_size: .
j_call: TRBJ1-5
d_call: .
cdr3_aa: CASRPGQILDQPQHF
cdr3_nt: TGTGCCAGCAGACCGGGACAAATCTTGGATCAGCCCCAGCATTTT

v_call: TRBV30
clone_size: .
j_call: TRBJ1-5
d_call: .
cdr3_aa: CAWSPQGDQPQHF
cdr3_nt: TGTGCCTGGAGTCCGCAGGGAGATCAGCCCCAGCATTTT

v_call: TRBV7-3
clone_size: .
j_call: TRBJ2-2
d_call: .
cdr3_aa: CASSLMGSGELFF
cdr3_nt: TGTGCCAGCAGCTTAATGGGTAGCGGGGAGCTGTTTTTT

v_call: TRBV20-1
clone_size: .
j_call: TRBJ2-3
d_call: TRBD1
cdr3_aa: CSVGTAFTDTQYF
cdr3_nt: TGCAGTGTAGGGACAGCATTCACAGATACGCAGTATTTT

v_call: TRBV10-3
clone_size: .
j_call: TRBJ1-1
d_call: .
cdr3_aa: CAISGTSPEAFF
cdr3_nt: TGTGCCATCAGTGGGACAAGCCCTGAAGCTTTCTTT

v_call: TRBV20-1
clone_size: .
j_call: TRBJ1-2
d_call: .
cdr3_aa: CSAAKLANYGYTF
cdr3_nt: TGCAGTGCGGCAAAGTTAGCTAACTATGGCTACACCTTC

v_call: TRBV28
clone_size: .
j_call: TRBJ2-2
d_call: TRBD1
cdr3_aa: CASSRRPGQGPPGELFF
cdr3_nt: TGTGCCAGCAGTCGACGCCCGGGACAGGGGCCCCCCGGGGAGCTGTTTTTT

v_call: TRBV6-4
clone_size: .
j_call: TRBJ2-2
d_call: .
cdr3_aa: CASSNTLRNTGELFF
cdr3_nt: TGTGCCAGCAGCAACACTTTGCGGAACACCGGGGAGCTGTTTTTT

v_call: TRBV6-1
clone_size: .
j_call: TRBJ2-3
d_call: TRBD1
cdr3_aa: CASSAGTGGQRTGVRRDTQYF
cdr3_nt: TGTGCCAGCAGTGCCGGGACAGGAGGACAACGGACTGGTGTCCGCAGAGATACGCAGTATTTT

v_call: TRBV19
clone_size: .
j_call: TRBJ2-3
d_call: TRBD2
cdr3_aa: CASSSQSGREPDTQYF
cdr3_nt: TGTGCCAGTAGTAGTCAGAGCGGGAGAGAACCAGATACGCAGTATTTT

v_call: TRBV9
clone_size: .
j_call: TRBJ2-1
d_call: TRBD2
cdr3_aa: CASSVAGGPVDEQFF
cdr3_nt: TGTGCCAGCAGCGTAGCGGGAGGGCCGGTCGATGAGCAGTTCTTC

v_call: TRBV7-9
clone_size: .
j_call: TRBJ2-5
d_call: .
cdr3_aa: CASSKDNRVETQYF
cdr3_nt: TGTGCCAGCAGCAAAGACAACAGGGTTGAGACCCAGTACTTC

v_call: TRBV6-5
clone_size: .
j_call: TRBJ2-7
d_call: TRBD2
cdr3_aa: CASSYSKGTSGRTRLSF
cdr3_nt: TGTGCCAGCAGTTACTCGAAAGGGACTAGCGGGAGAACAAGACTGAGCTTC